The T cell receptor (beta chain) described here comes from a study of T-cell memory formation after mild COVID-19. Study in general: TCR clusters mostly belonged to single donors.

Using its own MiXCR run on the 5' RACE reads, TCRdb lists one record per CDR3 protein. The sample has a few hundred thousand distinct CDR3 sequences, 25% seen once. This CDR3 region has 16 residues. Trimming at V came to 5 bases and at J to 0 bases, leaving 4 bases not matched to a gene. Germline V gives CDR1 MDHEN, CDR2 SYDVKM. The sequence came from an adult woman who had mild COVID-19 (a few samples of this study predate the infection). Cell type and time point are not known. The rearrangement uses TRBV28 and TRBJ2-6; 7 bases are shared with TRBD1. The sequenced material came from PBMCs or a T cell subset sorted from them (not recorded which). The CDR3 reads CASSGQALSGANVLTF. The CDR3 DNA reads as TGTGCCAGCAGTGGACAGGCCCTCTCTGGGGCCAACGTCCTGACTTTC.